Sequencing of this TCR beta chain was carried out in a study of blood T cells in healthy people across ages. The authors drew around 9.4 milliliters of peripheral blood from each donor. The CDR3 is made up of 17 amino acids. Per germline, CDR1 LGHNA and CDR2 YNFKEQ. V was pared by 1 base and J by 4 bases, with 18 bases between. Alongside a J-beta primer mix, a sample-barcoded 5' primer served in a second PCR lasting about 7 to 12 cycles. TCRdb re-called the 5' RACE reads with MiXCR, one entry per CDR3 protein. The data hold about 900,000 distinct CDR3 sequences, with around 46% observed a single time.

V usage is TRBV4-2 and J usage is TRBJ2-3; tentatively, D is TRBD2 (6 bases). Input material: blood. The clonotype was recovered from a man aged 30 to 45 in good health. CDR3 loop: CASSQVRAGRFADTQYF. The CDR3 DNA sequence: TGTGCCAGCAGCCAAGTGAGGGCAGGGAGGTTTGCAGATACGCAGTATTTT.